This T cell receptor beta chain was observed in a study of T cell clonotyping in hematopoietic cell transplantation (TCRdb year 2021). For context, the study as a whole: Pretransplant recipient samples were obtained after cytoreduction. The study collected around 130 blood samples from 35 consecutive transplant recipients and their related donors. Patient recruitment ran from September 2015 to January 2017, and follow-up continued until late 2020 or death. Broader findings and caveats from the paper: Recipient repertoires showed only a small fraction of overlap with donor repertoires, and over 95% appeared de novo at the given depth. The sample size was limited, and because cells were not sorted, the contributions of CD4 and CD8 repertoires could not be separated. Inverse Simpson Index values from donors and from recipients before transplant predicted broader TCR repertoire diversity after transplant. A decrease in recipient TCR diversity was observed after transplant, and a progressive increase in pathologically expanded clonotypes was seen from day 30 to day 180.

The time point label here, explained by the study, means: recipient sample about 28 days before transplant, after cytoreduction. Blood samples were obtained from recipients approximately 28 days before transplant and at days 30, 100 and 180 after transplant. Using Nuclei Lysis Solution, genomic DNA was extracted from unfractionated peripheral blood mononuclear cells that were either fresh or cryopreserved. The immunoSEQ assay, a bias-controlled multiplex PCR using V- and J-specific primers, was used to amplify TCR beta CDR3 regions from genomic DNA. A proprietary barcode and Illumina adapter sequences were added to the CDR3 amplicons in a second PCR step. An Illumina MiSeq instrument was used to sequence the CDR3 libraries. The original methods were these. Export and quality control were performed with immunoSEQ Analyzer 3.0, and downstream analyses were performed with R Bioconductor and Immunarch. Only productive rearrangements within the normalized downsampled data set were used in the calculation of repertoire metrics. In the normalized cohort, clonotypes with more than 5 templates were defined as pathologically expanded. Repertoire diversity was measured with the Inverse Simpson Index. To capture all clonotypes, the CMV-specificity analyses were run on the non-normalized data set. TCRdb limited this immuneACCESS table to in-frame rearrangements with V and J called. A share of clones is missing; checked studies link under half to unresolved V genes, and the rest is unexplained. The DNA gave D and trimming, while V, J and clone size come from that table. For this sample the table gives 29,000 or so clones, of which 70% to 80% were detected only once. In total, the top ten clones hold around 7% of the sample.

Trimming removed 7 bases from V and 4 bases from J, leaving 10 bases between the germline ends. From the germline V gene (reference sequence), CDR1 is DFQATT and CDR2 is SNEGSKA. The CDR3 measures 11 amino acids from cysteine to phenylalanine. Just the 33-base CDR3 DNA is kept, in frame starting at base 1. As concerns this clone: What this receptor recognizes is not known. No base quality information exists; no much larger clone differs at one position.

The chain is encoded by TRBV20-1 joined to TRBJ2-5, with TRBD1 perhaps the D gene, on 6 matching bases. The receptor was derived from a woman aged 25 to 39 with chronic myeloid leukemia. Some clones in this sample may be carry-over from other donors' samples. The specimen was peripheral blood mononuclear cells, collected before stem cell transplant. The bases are TGCAGTGTATCGGACAGAGAGACCCAGTACTTC. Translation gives CSVSDRETQYF.